This T cell receptor (beta chain) appears in the sequencing data of a study of cytomegalovirus exposure and HLA in healthy donors. Study observations and caveats: The study found most TCR sequences rare, yet found some public TCRs in many donors.

V shed 1 base and J 4 bases; nucleotides not matched to a gene: 4. The germline V gene encodes CDR1 SEHNR and CDR2 FQNEAQ (reference sequence). The CDR3 is 17 residues long. Use of 60 Vbeta and 13 Jbeta primers characterized the PCR. Profiled with immunoSEQ multiplex PCR; TCRdb holds only in-frame clones, not every one. The table has about 97,000 clones, around 81% seen once. As to this clone: The antigen is unknown.

This clonotype was sampled from a man aged 40-55 years in good health and CMV-seropositive. The V call is TRBV7-9, the J call TRBJ2-5, with 15 bases identical to TRBD2. The sample taken for sequencing was PBMCs. The CDR3 reads CASSLGTSGGVGETQYF. The CDR3 bases are TGTGCCAGCAGCTTAGGGACTAGCGGGGGGGTAGGAGAGACCCAGTACTTC.